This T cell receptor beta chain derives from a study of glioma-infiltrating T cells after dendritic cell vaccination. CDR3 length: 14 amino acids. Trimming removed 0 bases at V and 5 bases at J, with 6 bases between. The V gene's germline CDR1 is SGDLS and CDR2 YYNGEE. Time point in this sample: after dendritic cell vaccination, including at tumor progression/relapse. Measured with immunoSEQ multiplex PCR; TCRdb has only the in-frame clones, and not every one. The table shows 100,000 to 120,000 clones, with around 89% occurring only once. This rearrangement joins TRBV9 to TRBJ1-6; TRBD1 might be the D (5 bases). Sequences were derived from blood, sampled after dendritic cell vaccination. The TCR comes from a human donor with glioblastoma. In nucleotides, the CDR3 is TGTGCCAGCAGCGTAGGGGGGGATAATTCACCCCTCCACTTT. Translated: CASSVGGDNSPLHF.